Each of the 26 T cell receptor beta chains below was sequenced from the same sample in a study of cytomegalovirus exposure and HLA in healthy donors. 13 Jbeta primers and 60 Vbeta primers were used for the PCR. Assay: immunoSEQ multiplex PCR; the TCRdb copy retains only in-frame clones and omits some. This repertoire comprises 100,000 to 150,000 clones; its ten largest clones make up around 2.7%. The sequenced material came from PBMCs. The receptors come from a man aged 30 to 45 in good health and CMV-seronegative.

The chain combines TRBV7-9 with TRBJ2-7; 8 nucleotides align to TRBD1. The CDR3 covers 15 residues. V was pared by 7 bases and J by 6 bases, with 14 bases of the junction left unmatched. In germline, CDR1 is SEHNR, CDR2 FQNEAQ (reference sequence). Written as DNA, the CDR3 is TGTGCCAGCACCCCTCCGTCCAGGGGGCTTGGCGAGCAGTACTTC. Encoded protein: CASTPPSRGLGEQYF. Based on the CDR3 plus reference TRBV7-9 and TRBJ2-7, the full variable domain is DTGVSQNPRHKITKRGQNVTFRCDPISEHNRLYWYRQTLGQGPEFLTYFQNEAQLEKSRLLSDRFSAERPKGSFSTLEIQRTEQGDSAMYLCASTPPSRGLGEQYFGPGTRLTVT.

This chain joins TRBV5-1 and TRBJ2-7; TRBD2 agrees at 11 bases. Losses at the gene ends were 7 bases for V and 3 bases for J; bases not matched to a gene: 9. The CDR3 contains 15 residues. The germline V gene has CDR1 SGHRS and CDR2 YFSETQ. The CDR3 DNA reads as TGCGCCAGCTCCGGGACTAGCGGTTTCGTCTACGAGCAGTACTTC. Translated: CASSGTSGFVYEQYF.

The chain joins TRBV9 to TRBJ2-7; 7 bases align to TRBD2. CDR3 size: 15 residues. J was trimmed by 2 bases and V by 0 bases; bases with no gene match: 5. Germline V CDR1 and CDR2: SGDLS, YYNGEE. The DNA for the CDR3 is TGTGCCAGCAGCGTAGGTAGGGAGGGTACCTACGAGCAGTACTTC. This translates into CASSVGREGTYEQYF.

This sequence joins TRBV11-2 and TRBJ1-1; TRBD1 aligns across 7 bases. J lost 1 base, V lost 6 bases, and 8 bases had no gene match. Germline V gene sequence: CDR1 SGHAT, CDR2 FQNNGV. The CDR3 is made up of 15 amino acids. The CDR3 spells CASSPRQGGNTEAFF. Here the CDR3 DNA reads TGTGCCAGCAGTCCAAGGCAGGGGGGGAACACTGAAGCTTTCTTT.

A word on this clone: This same CDR3 is encoded by further DNA sequences in the sample. The chain links TRBV12-5 to TRBJ1-1; D is uncertain. The CDR3 totals 12 residues. Germline CDR1 LGHNT, CDR2 FRNRAP. Deletions cut 6 bases from V and 3 bases from J, with 8 bases between. CDR3 protein: CASGVGDTEAFF. The CDR3 bases are TGTGCTAGTGGGGTCGGTGACACTGAAGCTTTCTTT.

The chain has TRBV28 and TRBJ1-4, with 7 bases lining up with TRBD1. CDR3 length: 15 residues. Germline assignment: CDR1 MDHEN and CDR2 SYDVKM. J was trimmed by 5 bases and V by 6 bases; bases with no gene match: 9. CDR3 DNA: TGTGCCAGCAGCTACCCGACAGGGCCCAATGAAAAACTGTTTTTT. Protein: CASSYPTGPNEKLFF. Filled out from reference TRBV28 and TRBJ1-4, the complete variable domain reads DVKVTQSSRYLVKRTGEKVFLECVQDMDHENMFWYRQDPGLGLRLIYFSYDVKMKEKGDIPEGYSVSREKKERFSLILESASTNQTSMYLCASSYPTGPNEKLFFGSGTQLSVL.

The J gene is TRBJ1-1, the V gene TRBV6-1, with 7 bases fitting TRBD1. Trimming cost V 6 bases and J 1 base; bases outside gene matches: 2. Germline assignment: CDR1 MNHNS and CDR2 SASEGT. The CDR3 has 13 residues. As DNA, the CDR3 is TGTGCCAGCAGAAACAGGGGGAACACTGAAGCTTTCTTT. Encoded protein: CASRNRGNTEAFF.

The chain has TRBV2 and TRBJ2-2, with a tentative D call TRBD2 (5 bases). The CDR3 is 15 amino acids. CDR1 SNHLY and CDR2 FYNNEI come from the germline V gene. The V gene lost 7 bases and the J gene lost 5 bases, with 17 bases spanning the gap. As DNA, the CDR3 is TGTGCCAGCACGGCCGGGTGGGAGCGAACCGGGGAGCTGTTTTTT. Translation: CASTAGWERTGELFF. The variable domain in full, completed from reference TRBV2 and TRBJ2-2, reads EPEVTQTPSHQVTQMGQEVILRCVPISNHLYFYWYRQILGQKVEFLVSFYNNEISEKSEIFDDQFSVERPDGSNFTLKIRSTKLEDSAMYFCASTAGWERTGELFFGEGSRLTVL.

V usage is TRBV4-1 and J usage is TRBJ2-7, with TRBD2 identical over 7 bases. Germline V gives CDR1 MGHRA, CDR2 YSYEKL. V trimming: 0 bases; J trimming: 8 bases; junction bases outside the gene matches: 10. There are 15 residues in the CDR3. CDR3 DNA sequence: TGCGCCAGCAGCCAAGAAGTGGGGCGAGCGGGAAAGCAGTACTTC. Protein: CASSQEVGRAGKQYF.

J is TRBJ2-5 and V is TRBV7-3, with a weak D call TRBD1 (5 bases). This CDR3 comprises 13 residues. Germline V gives CDR1 SGHTA, CDR2 FQGTGA. With 2 bases removed from V and 2 bases from J, the gap between germline ends came to 6 bases. CDR3 loop: CASSLQGQETQYF. DNA of the CDR3: TGTGCCAGCAGCTTACAGGGACAAGAGACCCAGTACTTC.

The rearrangement uses TRBV4-2 and TRBJ1-5; 7 positions match TRBD1. Germline CDR1 LGHNA, CDR2 YNFKEQ. V lost 0 bases and J lost 6; bases outside the gene matches: 5. The CDR3 is 15 amino acids. The CDR3 reads CASSQEQGESQPQHF. The CDR3, as DNA: TGTGCCAGCAGCCAAGAGCAGGGGGAAAGTCAGCCCCAGCATTTT.

This sequence joins TRBV6-1 and TRBJ2-7, with TRBD2 matching 7 bases. The CDR3 totals 12 residues. Trimming took 8 bases from V and 3 from J; bases not matched to a gene: 4. Germline values: CDR1 MNHNS, CDR2 SASEGT. The CDR3 spells CASRDYYYEQYF. For the CDR3, the DNA is TGTGCCAGCCGGGACTACTACTACGAGCAGTACTTC.

The CDR3: CACCGWEQYF. Here the CDR3 DNA reads TGTGCCTGCTGTGGTTGGGAGCAGTACTTC. The chain is built from TRBV30 and TRBJ2-5, with D possibly TRBD2 on 5 matching bases. The V end was cut by 6 bases, the J end by 11 bases, with 13 bases between. The germline V gene has CDR1 GTSNPN and CDR2 SVGIG (reference sequence). The CDR3 length is 10 residues.

The chain uses TRBV7-2 and TRBJ2-1, with D unclear. This CDR3 region has 12 residues. From germline, CDR1 is SGHTA and CDR2 FQGNSA. Trimming removed 5 bases from V and 12 bases from J, with 14 bases in between. As DNA, the CDR3 is TGTGCCAGCAGCCGTGATTATTCGGGGCAGTTCTTC. It translates to CASSRDYSGQFF.

On this clone itself: At one end the junction does not follow the germline gene, possibly because of a read error. This chain joins TRBV28 and TRBJ2-7; 7 bases agree with TRBD2. The CDR3 consists of 15 residues. Looked up from germline, CDR1 is MDHEN and CDR2 is SYDVKM. This CDR3 is CASKREGVGTYEQHF. The CDR3 bases are TGTGCCAGCAAAAGGGAGGGAGTCGGGACCTACGAGCAGCACTTC. The full variable domain, with the rest looked up from reference TRBV28 and TRBJ2-7, is DVKVTQSSRYLVKRTGEKVFLECVQDMDHENMFWYRQDPGLGLRLIYFSYDVKMKEKGDIPEGYSVSREKKERFSLILESASTNQTSMYLCASKREGVGTYEQHFGPGTRLTVT.

V usage is TRBV6-6 and J usage is TRBJ1-5; 9 bases line up with TRBD1. After removal of 5 bases from V and 6 bases from J, the junction contained 8 bases not matched to a gene. Germline CDR1 MNHNY, CDR2 SVGAGI (reference sequence). This CDR3 is 15 amino acids long. For the CDR3, the DNA is TGTGCCAGCAGTACCCGAGACAGGGGGGCTCAGCCCCAGCATTTT. Its protein is CASSTRDRGAQPQHF.

This sequence joins TRBV5-1 and TRBJ2-5, with a possible D match to TRBD1 (6 bases). The closer fit of TRBJ2-7 to the DNA end suggests the J call may be wrong. The V gene's germline CDR1 is SGHRS and CDR2 YFSETQ. The CDR3 contains 15 residues. DNA of the CDR3: TGCGCCAGCAGCTTGGCTAGCAGGGGCTTATACGAGCAGTACTTC. Its translation is CASSLASRGLYEQYF.

The rearrangement joins TRBV25-1 to TRBJ1-3, with D hard to call. CDR1 and CDR2 (germline): MGHDK, SYGVNS. The CDR3 runs to 13 residues. V was pared by 2 bases and J by 7 bases, with 9 bases between. CDR3 DNA: TGTGCCAGCAGTGAAGCCCAGAAGAACACCATATATTTT. Translation gives CASSEAQKNTIYF.

This sequence joins TRBV10-3 and TRBJ2-7; perhaps TRBD2 as D (5 bases). The germline V gene has CDR1 ENHRY and CDR2 SYGVKD. V lost 4 bases and J lost 1, with 23 bases in between. The CDR3 length is 18 residues. Here the CDR3 reads CAISASKGPGTLSYEQYF. The CDR3 nucleotides are TGTGCCATCAGTGCTTCAAAAGGGCCGGGAACCCTTTCCTACGAGCAGTACTTC.

The genes are TRBV5-1 and TRBJ1-3; D may be TRBD1 (5 bases). The CDR3 runs to 16 residues. V lost 0 bases, J lost 1 base, and 11 bases lay in between. Germline loops: CDR1 SGHRS, CDR2 YFSETQ. The CDR3 DNA sequence: TGCGCCAGCAGCTTGGGAGACAGCTTGTCTGGAAACACCATATATTTT. This translates into CASSLGDSLSGNTIYF. Together with reference TRBV5-1 and TRBJ1-3, the CDR3 gives the full variable domain: KAGVTQTPRYLIKTRGQQVTLSCSPISGHRSVSWYQQTPGQGLQFLFEYFSETQRNKGNFPGRFSGRQFSNSRSEMNVSTLELGDSALYLCASSLGDSLSGNTIYFGEGSWLTVV.

The CDR3 spells CASSFLLDKTNTGELFF. In DNA form, the CDR3 reads TGTGCCAGCAGCTTCCTATTAGACAAGACGAACACCGGGGAGCTGTTTTTT. The chain employs TRBV7-8 and TRBJ2-2; D is unresolved. The CDR3 length is 17 residues. The V end was cut by 3 bases, the J end by 0 bases, with 14 bases between. CDR1 and CDR2 from the germline V gene are SGHVS and FQNEAQ.

As DNA, the CDR3 is TGTGCCAGTACACGACAGGGAAGCAACACTGAAGCTTTCTTT. Translating gives CASTRQGSNTEAFF. V is TRBV28 and J is TRBJ1-1; 7 bases agree with TRBD1. CDR1 MDHEN and CDR2 SYDVKM come from the germline V gene. J lost 2 bases, V lost 9 bases, and 9 bases had no gene match. The CDR3 sequence is 14 residues long. The variable domain in full, completed from reference TRBV28 and TRBJ1-1, reads DVKVTQSSRYLVKRTGEKVFLECVQDMDHENMFWYRQDPGLGLRLIYFSYDVKMKEKGDIPEGYSVSREKKERFSLILESASTNQTSMYLCASTRQGSNTEAFFGQGTRLTVV.

This chain's CDR3 is CAWLQDLGGRAEETQYF. CDR3 sequence (DNA): TGTGCCTGGTTACAGGATCTCGGGGGGAGGGCAGAGGAGACCCAGTACTTC. This sequence joins TRBV30 and TRBJ2-5, with 7 bases identical to TRBD2. With 5 bases clipped from V and 5 bases from J, the junction kept 20 bases outside the gene matches. The CDR3 length is 17 residues. The germline V gene has CDR1 GTSNPN and CDR2 SVGIG (reference sequence).

The rearrangement uses TRBV5-1 and TRBJ2-1; 12 bases map to TRBD1. The junction had 10 bases not matched to a gene; V was cut back by 4 bases and J by 8 bases. Germline V gene lookup returns CDR1 SGHRS and CDR2 YFSETQ. CDR3 length: 16 residues. The CDR3 loop reads CASSASGTGGPHEQFF. In DNA, the CDR3 is TGCGCCAGCAGCGCCTCCGGGACAGGGGGCCCCCATGAGCAGTTCTTC.

The V call is TRBV10-3, the J call TRBJ2-5, with 10 bases aligning to TRBD2. The germline CDR1 and CDR2 sequences are ENHRY and SYGVKD. The CDR3 is made up of 13 amino acids. Germline trimming cut 5 bases from V and 5 bases from J; bases unmatched to any gene: 2. The CDR3 here is CAISPAGGETQYF. The CDR3 region has the DNA TGTGCCATCAGTCCAGCGGGAGGGGAGACCCAGTACTTC.

The J gene is TRBJ1-2, the V gene TRBV18; a weak D match, TRBD1 (6 bases). This CDR3 contains 14 residues. V shed 6 bases and J shed 6 bases, with 17 bases lying between them. Germline V gene sequence: CDR1 KGHSH, CDR2 LQKENI. Here the CDR3 DNA reads TGTGCCAGCTCGCCTCGGCGGGGGCCGGATGGCTACACCTTC. Its translation: CASSPRRGPDGYTF.